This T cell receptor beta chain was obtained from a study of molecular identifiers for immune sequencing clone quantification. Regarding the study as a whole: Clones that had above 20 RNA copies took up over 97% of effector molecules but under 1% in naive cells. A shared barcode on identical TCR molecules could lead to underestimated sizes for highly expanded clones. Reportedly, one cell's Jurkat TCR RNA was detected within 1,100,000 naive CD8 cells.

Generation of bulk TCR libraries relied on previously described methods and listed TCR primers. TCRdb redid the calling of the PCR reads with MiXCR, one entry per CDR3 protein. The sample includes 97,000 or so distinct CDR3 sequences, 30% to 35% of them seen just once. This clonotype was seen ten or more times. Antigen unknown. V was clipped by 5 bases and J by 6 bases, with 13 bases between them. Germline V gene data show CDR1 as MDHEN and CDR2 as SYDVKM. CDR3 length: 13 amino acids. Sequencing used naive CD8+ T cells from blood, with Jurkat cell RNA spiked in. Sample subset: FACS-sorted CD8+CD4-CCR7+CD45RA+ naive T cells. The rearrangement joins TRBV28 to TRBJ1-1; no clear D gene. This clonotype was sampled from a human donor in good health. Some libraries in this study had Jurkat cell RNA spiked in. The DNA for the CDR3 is TGTGCCAGCAGTCCGCCGGGGATTGCTGAAGCTTTCTTT. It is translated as CASSPPGIAEAFF.